The clone carrying this T cell receptor (beta chain) was detected a few times. The germline V gene encodes CDR1 SGHRS and CDR2 YFSETQ. The CDR3 consists of 16 residues. V was clipped by 3 bases and J by 4 bases; unmatched bases: 12. These data come from a study of T cell responses to AZD1222 COVID-19 vaccine. Here immunoSEQ multiplex PCR was the method, and the copy in TCRdb shows in-frame clones only, minus some. The sample holds around 180,000 clones, around 88% seen once. Sequencing was performed on peripheral blood, taken on day 0 of AZD1222 vaccination. This TCR came from an adult in good health. The chain is built from TRBV5-1 and TRBJ2-7, with TRBD2 identical over 8 bases. In nucleotides, the CDR3 is TGCGCCAGCAGCTGGGAACCCCGGGCTAGCGGGTACGAGCAGTACTTC. This gives the protein CASSWEPRASGYEQYF.